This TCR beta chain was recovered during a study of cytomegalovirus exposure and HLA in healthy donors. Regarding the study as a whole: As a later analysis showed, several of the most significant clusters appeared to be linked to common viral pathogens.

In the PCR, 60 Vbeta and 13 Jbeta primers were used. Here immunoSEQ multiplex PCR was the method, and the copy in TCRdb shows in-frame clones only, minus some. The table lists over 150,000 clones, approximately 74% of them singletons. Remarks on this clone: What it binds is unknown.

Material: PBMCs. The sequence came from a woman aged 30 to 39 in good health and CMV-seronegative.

CDR3: CASSDGLAGTYNEQFF. The DNA for the CDR3 is TGTGCCAGCAGTGACGGCCTAGCGGGGACCTACAATGAGCAGTTCTTC. The rearrangement uses TRBV6-4 and TRBJ2-1; 9 nucleotides match TRBD2. J gave up 2 bases and V 2 bases, and 4 bases lay outside the gene matches. The length of the CDR3 is 16 residues. Looked up from germline, CDR1 is MRHNA and CDR2 is SNTAGT.